These 18 T cell receptor beta chains share one sample of origin, sequenced in a study of T cells after yellow fever vaccination. One entry per CDR3 protein results from TCRdb running MiXCR on the 5' RACE reads. This sample has a few hundred thousand distinct CDR3 sequences; roughly 7.5% occur once, and the top ten carry approximately 15%. The sample here was PBMCs, taken roughly 47 days after the first yellow fever vaccination. The receptor source for this set is a young man who received the YFV17D yellow fever vaccine.

The chain has TRBV12-3 or TRBV12-4 and TRBJ1-1; D possibly corresponds to TRBD1 (6 bases). The V gene lost 0 bases and the J gene lost 9 bases, with 11 bases spanning the gap. The length of the CDR3 is 13 residues. The CDR3 protein is CASSLAPGVKAFF. The CDR3, as DNA: TGTGCCAGCAGTTTAGCCCCAGGGGTAAAAGCTTTCTTT.

This clonotype was seen many times. The V and J genes are TRBV27 and TRBJ2-7, with 8 positions matching TRBD1. The CDR3 sequence is 15 residues long. V lost 3 bases and J lost 1; bases outside the gene matches: 5. CDR1 and CDR2 (germline): MNHEY, SMNVEV (reference sequence). CDR3 nucleotide sequence: TGTGCCAGCAGTTTGTCCGGACAGGGTTCCTACGAGCAGTACTTC. This sequence encodes CASSLSGQGSYEQYF.

V and J are TRBV20-1 and TRBJ1-2, with D possibly matching TRBD1 (6 bases). Germline CDR1 is DFQATT and CDR2 is SNEGSKA (reference sequence). This CDR3 has 10 amino acids. The ends were cut back, 6 bases at V and 4 bases at J, with 6 bases in the middle. The CDR3 DNA sequence: TGCAGTGCGGACAGCTATGGCTACACCTTC. Protein product: CSADSYGYTF.

This clonotype was seen a handful of times. The V and J genes are TRBV18 and TRBJ1-1; D gene unclear. Germline CDR1 reads KGHSH; CDR2 reads LQKENI. The CDR3 extends over 12 amino acids. Trimming took off 3 bases at V and 5 bases at J, with 7 bases between the two ends. DNA for the CDR3: TGTGCCAGCTCACCCCAGGCTACTGAAGCTTTCTTT. Amino acid sequence: CASSPQATEAFF.

V and J are TRBV7-9 and TRBJ2-1; 7 bases line up with TRBD1. This CDR3 is built from 14 residues. Losses at the gene ends were 4 bases for V and 7 bases for J; bases not matched to a gene: 7. Germline CDR1 SEHNR, CDR2 FQNEAQ (reference sequence). The CDR3 DNA reads TGTGCCAGCAGCTACCGACAGGGTGGAAATGAGCAGTTCTTC. Protein: CASSYRQGGNEQFF.

This sequence joins TRBV18 and TRBJ1-1, with D perhaps TRBD1 (6 bases). Germline-derived CDR1 and CDR2 are KGHSH and LQKENI. V was cut by 3 bases and J by 4 bases, with 9 bases left in between. There are 13 residues in the CDR3. The CDR3 region is CASSPEGGTEAFF. CDR3 nucleotide sequence: TGTGCCAGCTCACCCGAGGGGGGCACTGAAGCTTTCTTT.

This clonotype occurred many times. V gene TRBV4-2 combines with J gene TRBJ2-5, with 9 positions matching TRBD1. V trimming: 3 bases; J trimming: 5 bases; junction bases outside the gene matches: 4. The CDR3 sequence is 14 residues long. CDR1 LGHNA and CDR2 YNFKEQ come from the germline V gene. The CDR3 sequence: CASSQGQGGETQYF. Here the CDR3 DNA reads TGTGCCAGCAGCCAGGGACAGGGTGGGGAGACCCAGTACTTC.

This clonotype occurred a few times. This chain connects TRBV4-1 to TRBJ2-3, with D possibly matching TRBD1 (6 bases). This CDR3 is built from 16 residues. Germline values: CDR1 MGHRA, CDR2 YSYEKL. Trimming cost V 0 bases and J 0 bases, with 10 bases left between them. The CDR3 region is CASSQDSDSSTDTQYF. The CDR3 region has the DNA TGCGCCAGCAGCCAAGATTCGGACAGTAGCACAGATACGCAGTATTTT.

This clonotype has ten or more counts. V gene TRBV6-5 combines with J gene TRBJ1-1, with a tentative D call TRBD1 (5 bases). V lost 4 bases and J lost 5, with 17 bases in between. The CDR3 has 15 residues. The germline V gene has CDR1 MNHEY and CDR2 SVGAGI. The CDR3: CASSWGVEGGTEAFF. The CDR3 nucleotides are TGTGCCAGCAGTTGGGGGGTAGAGGGTGGAACTGAAGCTTTCTTT.

Written as DNA, the CDR3 is TGTGCCAGCACCCACCCCCCAGTTGGCGATGGCTACACCTTC. It specifies CASTHPPVGDGYTF. The chain links TRBV7-2 to TRBJ1-2, with D hard to call. Germline V gene lookup returns CDR1 SGHTA and CDR2 FQGNSA. The CDR3 runs to 14 residues. V was shortened by 7 bases and J by 6 bases, with 18 bases between the two germline ends.

This clonotype was detected only a few times. The V call is TRBV29-1, the J call TRBJ2-6; D is unclear. The germline V gene has CDR1 SQVTM and CDR2 ANQGSEA. This CDR3 is built from 14 residues. Trimming took 1 base from V and 0 from J, leaving 4 bases between them. The CDR3 loop reads CSVEGISGANVLTF. The CDR3 bases are TGCAGCGTTGAAGGGATCTCTGGGGCCAACGTCCTGACTTTC. Supplemented by reference TRBV29-1 and TRBJ2-6, the full variable domain reads SAVISQKPSRDICQRGTSLTIQCQVDSQVTMMFWYRQQPGQSLTLIATANQGSEATYESGFVIDKFPISRPNLTFSTLTVSNMSPEDSSIYLCSVEGISGANVLTFGAGSRLTVL.

This clonotype was observed a handful of times. The chain recombines TRBV5-1 with TRBJ2-5; perhaps TRBD2 as D (6 bases). CDR3 size: 14 residues. Per the germline V gene, CDR1 is SGHRS and CDR2 is YFSETQ. The V and J ends lost 4 bases and 1 base respectively, with 11 bases between them. The CDR3 DNA is TGCGCCAGCAGCCCCACTAGCACCCAAGAGACCCAGTACTTC. Protein: CASSPTSTQETQYF.

This clonotype was detected a few times. V is TRBV19 and J is TRBJ2-7, with TRBD2 identical over 7 bases. The length of the CDR3 is 14 residues. With 6 bases clipped from V and 2 bases from J, the junction kept 7 bases outside the gene matches. The germline V gene encodes CDR1 LNHDA and CDR2 SQIVND (reference sequence). For the CDR3, the DNA is TGTGCCAGTAGCGTAGCGGGCGCAACCTACGAGCAGTACTTC. Translated: CASSVAGATYEQYF.

This clonotype was counted between two and nine times. The gene calls are TRBV20-1 and TRBJ2-7, with a possible D match to TRBD2 (5 bases). The CDR3 is made up of 13 amino acids. The V end was cut by 5 bases, the J end by 6 bases, with 17 bases between. The V gene's germline CDR1 is DFQATT and CDR2 SNEGSKA (reference sequence). CDR3: CSASEYPEGEQYV. CDR3 sequence (DNA): TGCAGTGCTTCTGAATACCCCGAGGGCGAGCAGTACGTC.

This clonotype has a count of ten or more. The J gene is TRBJ1-1, the V gene TRBV12-3 or TRBV12-4; maybe TRBD1 (5 bases). CDR3 length equals 13 residues. V was clipped by 5 bases and J by 11 bases, with 18 bases between them. In DNA, the CDR3 is TGTGCCAGCAGTGGGGCGGGGAGGGTTTTGGCTTTCTTT. This encodes CASSGAGRVLAFF.

Only a few counts were recorded for this clonotype. The rearrangement links TRBV20-1 to TRBJ1-1, with D possibly matching TRBD1 (5 bases). Trimming shortened V by 3 bases and J by 8 bases, and 19 bases separated the two germline ends. CDR1 and CDR2 (germline): DFQATT, SNEGSKA (reference sequence). CDR3 length: 14 amino acids. As DNA, the CDR3 is TGCAGTGCTAGCTCGGGACTGCCCTGGGGAGAAGCTTTCTTT. Amino acid sequence: CSASSGLPWGEAFF.

This clonotype was counted once. The V gene is TRBV5-1, the J gene TRBJ2-5, with TRBD2 as a possible D gene (5 bases). The CDR3 consists of 13 residues. V gave up 6 bases and J gave up 5 bases, with 14 bases separating them. Germline-derived CDR1 and CDR2 are SGHRS and YFSETQ. Written as DNA, the CDR3 is TGCGCCAGCACCCCCGAGGGTTGGGAGACCCAGTACTTC. As protein: CASTPEGWETQYF.

The sample holds many counts of this clonotype. This sequence joins TRBV4-1 and TRBJ2-2; D gene unclear. Trimming took 0 bases from V and 2 from J, leaving 4 bases between them. From germline, CDR1 is MGHRA and CDR2 YSYEKL. The CDR3 is 14 residues long. The CDR3 sequence: CASSQESNTGELFF. DNA of the CDR3: TGCGCCAGCAGCCAAGAGAGTAACACCGGGGAGCTGTTTTTT.